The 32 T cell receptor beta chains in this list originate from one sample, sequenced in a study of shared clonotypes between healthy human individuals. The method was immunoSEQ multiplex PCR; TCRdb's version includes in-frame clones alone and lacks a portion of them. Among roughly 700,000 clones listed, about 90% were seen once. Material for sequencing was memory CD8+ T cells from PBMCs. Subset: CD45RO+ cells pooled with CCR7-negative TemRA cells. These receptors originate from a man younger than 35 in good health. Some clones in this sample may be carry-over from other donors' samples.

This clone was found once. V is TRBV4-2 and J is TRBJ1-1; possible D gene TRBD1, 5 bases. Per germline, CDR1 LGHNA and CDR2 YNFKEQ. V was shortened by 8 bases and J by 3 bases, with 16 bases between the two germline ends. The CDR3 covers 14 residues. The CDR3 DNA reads TGTGCCAGCGGGGTCGGGACCCGATACACTGAAGCTTTCTTT. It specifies CASGVGTRYTEAFF.

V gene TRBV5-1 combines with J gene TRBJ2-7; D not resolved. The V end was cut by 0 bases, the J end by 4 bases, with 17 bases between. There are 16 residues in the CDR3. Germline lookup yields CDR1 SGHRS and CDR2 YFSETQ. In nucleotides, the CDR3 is TGCGCCAGCAGCTTGGTATACGGCGATACAACGTACGAGCAGTACTTC. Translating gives CASSLVYGDTTYEQYF.

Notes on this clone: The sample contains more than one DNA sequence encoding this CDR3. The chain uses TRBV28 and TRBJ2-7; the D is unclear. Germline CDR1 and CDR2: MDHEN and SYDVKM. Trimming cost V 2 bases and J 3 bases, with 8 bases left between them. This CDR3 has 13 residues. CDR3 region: CASSLLRNYEQYF. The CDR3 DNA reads TGTGCCAGCAGTTTACTCCGAAACTACGAGCAGTACTTC.

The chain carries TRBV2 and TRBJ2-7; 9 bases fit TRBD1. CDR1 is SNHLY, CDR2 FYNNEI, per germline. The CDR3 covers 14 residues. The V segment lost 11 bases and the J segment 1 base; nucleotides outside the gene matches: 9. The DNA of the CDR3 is TGTGCCTGGACCGGGACAGGGATTTCCTACGAGCAGTACTTC. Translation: CAWTGTGISYEQYF.

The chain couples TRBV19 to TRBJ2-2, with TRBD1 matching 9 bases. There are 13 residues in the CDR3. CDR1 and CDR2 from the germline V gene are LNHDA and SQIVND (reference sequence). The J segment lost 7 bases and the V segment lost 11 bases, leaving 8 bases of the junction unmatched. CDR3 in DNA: TGTGCCGGACGGACAGGGGTTGGCGGGGAGCTGTTTTTT. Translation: CAGRTGVGGELFF.

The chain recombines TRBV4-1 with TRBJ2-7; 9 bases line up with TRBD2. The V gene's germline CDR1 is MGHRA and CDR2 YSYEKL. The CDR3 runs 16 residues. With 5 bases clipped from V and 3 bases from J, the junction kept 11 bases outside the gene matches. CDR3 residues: CASSTIGGRAYYEQYF. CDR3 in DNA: TGCGCCAGCAGCACAATAGGCGGGAGGGCCTACTACGAGCAGTACTTC.

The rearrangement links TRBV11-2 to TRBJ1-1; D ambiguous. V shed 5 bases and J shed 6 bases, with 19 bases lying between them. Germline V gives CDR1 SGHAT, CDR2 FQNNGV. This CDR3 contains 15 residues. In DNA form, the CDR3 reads TGTGCCAGCAGCCTCTGGGTGAGAATGGGCCCTGAAGCTTTCTTT. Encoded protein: CASSLWVRMGPEAFF. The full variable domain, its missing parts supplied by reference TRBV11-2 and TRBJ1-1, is EAGVAQSPRYKIIEKRQSVAFWCNPISGHATLYWYQQILGQGPKLLIQFQNNGVVDDSQLPKDRFSAERLKGVDSTLKIQPAKLEDSAVYLCASSLWVRMGPEAFFGQGTRLTVV.

The CDR3 reads CASSQDGVAEQYF. The CDR3 region has the DNA TGTGCCAGCAGCCAAGACGGCGTCGCCGAGCAGTACTTC. The J gene is TRBJ2-7, the V gene TRBV14; D is uncertain. V lost 0 bases to trimming and J lost 6 bases, with 9 bases between them. The germline CDR1 and CDR2 sequences are SGHDN and FVKESK. This CDR3 comprises 13 residues.

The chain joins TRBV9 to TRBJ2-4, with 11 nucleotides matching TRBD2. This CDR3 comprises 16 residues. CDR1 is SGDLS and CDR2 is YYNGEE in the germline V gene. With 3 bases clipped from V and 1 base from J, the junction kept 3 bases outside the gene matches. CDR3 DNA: TGTGCCAGCAGCGGGACTAGCGGGTCGGCCAAAAACATTCAGTACTTC. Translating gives CASSGTSGSAKNIQYF.

In DNA form, the CDR3 reads TGCGCCAGCAGCCAAGATACTGTAGGGCGCCGGGGGGATGAGCAGTTCTTC. Encoded protein: CASSQDTVGRRGDEQFF. V is TRBV4-1 and J is TRBJ2-1, with 7 bases matching TRBD2. The CDR3 has 17 amino acids. V dropped 0 bases and J dropped 8; count of bases not matched to a gene: 13. Germline CDR1 reads MGHRA; CDR2 reads YSYEKL.

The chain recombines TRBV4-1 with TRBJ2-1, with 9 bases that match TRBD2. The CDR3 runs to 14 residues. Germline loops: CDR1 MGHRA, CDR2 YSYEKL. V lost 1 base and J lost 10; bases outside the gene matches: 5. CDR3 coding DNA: TGCGCCAGCAGCCAAGGCCCAGCGGGAGGCGAGCAGTTCTTC. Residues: CASSQGPAGGEQFF.

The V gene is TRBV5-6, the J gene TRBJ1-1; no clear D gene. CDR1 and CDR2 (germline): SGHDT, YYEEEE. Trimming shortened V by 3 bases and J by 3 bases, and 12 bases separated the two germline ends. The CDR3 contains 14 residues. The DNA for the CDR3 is TGTGCCAGCAGCTGGTCGGGGAGTCACACTGAAGCTTTCTTT. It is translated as CASSWSGSHTEAFF.

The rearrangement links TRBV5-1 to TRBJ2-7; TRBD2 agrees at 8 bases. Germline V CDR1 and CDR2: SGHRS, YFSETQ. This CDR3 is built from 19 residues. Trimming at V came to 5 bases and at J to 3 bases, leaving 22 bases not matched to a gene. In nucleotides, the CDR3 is TGCGCCAGCAGTACGATGGGTGGACTAGCAGGCAGCAGCCGCTACGAGCAGTACTTC. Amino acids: CASSTMGGLAGSSRYEQYF.

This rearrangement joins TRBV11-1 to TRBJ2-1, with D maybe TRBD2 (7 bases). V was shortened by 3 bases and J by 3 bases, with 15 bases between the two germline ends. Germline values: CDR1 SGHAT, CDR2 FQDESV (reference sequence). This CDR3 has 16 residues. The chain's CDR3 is CASSFSRGGIYNEQFF. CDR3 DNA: TGTGCCAGCAGCTTTTCAAGGGGGGGGATCTACAATGAGCAGTTCTTC.

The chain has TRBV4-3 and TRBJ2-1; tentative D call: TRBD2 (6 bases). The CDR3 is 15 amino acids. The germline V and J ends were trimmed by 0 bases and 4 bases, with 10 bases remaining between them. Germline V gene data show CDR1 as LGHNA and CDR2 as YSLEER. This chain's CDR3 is CASSQDSGKYNEQFF. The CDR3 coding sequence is TGCGCCAGCAGCCAAGATAGCGGAAAATACAATGAGCAGTTCTTC.

The CDR3 DNA sequence: TGTGCCAGCAGCTTAGACTTTACTAGCGGTGGGTACCAAGAGACCCAGTACTTC. It encodes CASSLDFTSGGYQETQYF. This chain connects TRBV7-2 to TRBJ2-5; 8 bases fit TRBD2. With 1 base clipped from V and 0 bases from J, the junction kept 10 bases outside the gene matches. This CDR3 contains 18 residues. Per the germline V gene, CDR1 is SGHTA and CDR2 is FQGNSA. Supplemented by reference TRBV7-2 and TRBJ2-5, the full variable domain reads GAGVSQSPSNKVTEKGKDVELRCDPISGHTALYWYRQSLGQGLEFLIYFQGNSAPDKSGLPSDRFSAERTGGSVSTLTIQRTQQEDSAVYLCASSLDFTSGGYQETQYFGPGTRLLVL.

The CDR3 nucleotides are TGTGCCAGCAGCTTAGATCCCAGCGACACTGAAGCTTTCTTT. It translates to CASSLDPSDTEAFF. The chain employs TRBV7-8 and TRBJ1-1; the D is unclear. The V gene lost 1 base and the J gene lost 3 bases, with 9 bases spanning the gap. The germline CDR1 and CDR2 sequences are SGHVS and FQNEAQ. This CDR3 has 14 residues.

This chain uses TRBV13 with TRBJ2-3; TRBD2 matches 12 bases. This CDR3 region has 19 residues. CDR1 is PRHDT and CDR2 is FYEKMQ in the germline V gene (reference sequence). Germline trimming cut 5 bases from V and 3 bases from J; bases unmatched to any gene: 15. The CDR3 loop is CASSLNHGLAGGPTDTQYF. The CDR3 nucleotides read TGTGCCAGCAGCCTCAACCACGGGCTAGCGGGAGGGCCGACAGATACGCAGTATTTT.

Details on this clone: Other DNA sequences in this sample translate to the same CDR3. This CDR3 is CASSPSSYEQYF. For the CDR3, the DNA is TGTGCCAGCAGTCCGTCCTCCTACGAGCAGTACTTC. The chain is built from TRBV27 and TRBJ2-7; D unclear. Per the germline V gene, CDR1 is MNHEY and CDR2 is SMNVEV (reference sequence). V lost 5 bases and J lost 0, with 5 bases in between. The CDR3 length is 12 residues.

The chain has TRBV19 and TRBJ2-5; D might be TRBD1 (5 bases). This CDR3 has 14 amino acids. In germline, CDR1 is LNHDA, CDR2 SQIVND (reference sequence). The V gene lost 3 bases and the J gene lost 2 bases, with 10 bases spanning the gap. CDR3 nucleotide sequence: TGTGCCAGTAGTATCCAGGGCTCACAAGAGACCCAGTACTTC. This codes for CASSIQGSQETQYF.

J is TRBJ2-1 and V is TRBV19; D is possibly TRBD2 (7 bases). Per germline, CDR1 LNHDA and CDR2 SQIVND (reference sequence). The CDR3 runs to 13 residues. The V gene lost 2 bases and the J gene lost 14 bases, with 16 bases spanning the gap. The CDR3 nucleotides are TGTGCCAGTAGTATAATTTCGGGGGGCCACGAGTTCTTC. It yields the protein CASSIISGGHEFF.

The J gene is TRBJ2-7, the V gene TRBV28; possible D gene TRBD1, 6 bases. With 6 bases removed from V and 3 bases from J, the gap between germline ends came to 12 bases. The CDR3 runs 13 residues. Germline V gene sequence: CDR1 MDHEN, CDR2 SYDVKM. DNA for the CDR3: TGTGCCAGCAGCGTGGACAGTGACTACGAGCAGTACTTC. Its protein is CASSVDSDYEQYF.

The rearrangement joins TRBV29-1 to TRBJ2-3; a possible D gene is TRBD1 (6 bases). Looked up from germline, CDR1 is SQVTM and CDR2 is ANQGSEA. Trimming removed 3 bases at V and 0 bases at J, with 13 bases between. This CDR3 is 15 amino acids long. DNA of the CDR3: TGCAGCGTTGAGGACCGGACAGCTAGCACAGATACGCAGTATTTT. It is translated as CSVEDRTASTDTQYF.

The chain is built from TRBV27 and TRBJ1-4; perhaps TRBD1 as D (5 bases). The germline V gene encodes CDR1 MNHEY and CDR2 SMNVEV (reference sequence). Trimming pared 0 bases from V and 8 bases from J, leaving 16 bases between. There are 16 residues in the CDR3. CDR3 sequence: CASSLSIGTPGEKLFF. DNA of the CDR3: TGTGCCAGCAGTTTATCCATCGGGACCCCGGGCGAAAAACTGTTTTTT.

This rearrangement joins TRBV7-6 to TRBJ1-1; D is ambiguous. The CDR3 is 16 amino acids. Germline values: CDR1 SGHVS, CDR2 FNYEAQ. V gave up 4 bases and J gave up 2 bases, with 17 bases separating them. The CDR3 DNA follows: TGTGCCAGCAGCTCACTTTACGTCGGTGAAAACACTGAAGCTTTCTTT. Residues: CASSSLYVGENTEAFF.

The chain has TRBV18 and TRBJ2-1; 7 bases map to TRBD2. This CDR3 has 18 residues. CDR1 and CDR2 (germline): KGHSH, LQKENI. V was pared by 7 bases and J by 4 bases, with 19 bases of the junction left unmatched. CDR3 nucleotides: TGTGCCAGCTACCTCGGCGGGAGTAGGTTTATAGGATACAATGAGCAGTTCTTC. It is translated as CASYLGGSRFIGYNEQFF.

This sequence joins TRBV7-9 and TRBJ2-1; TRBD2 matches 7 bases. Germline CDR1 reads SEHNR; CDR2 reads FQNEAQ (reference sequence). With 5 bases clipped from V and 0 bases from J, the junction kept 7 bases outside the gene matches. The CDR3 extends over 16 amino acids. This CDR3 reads CASSPQAGSSYNEQFF. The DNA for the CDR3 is TGTGCCAGCAGCCCCCAAGCGGGGAGCTCCTACAATGAGCAGTTCTTC.

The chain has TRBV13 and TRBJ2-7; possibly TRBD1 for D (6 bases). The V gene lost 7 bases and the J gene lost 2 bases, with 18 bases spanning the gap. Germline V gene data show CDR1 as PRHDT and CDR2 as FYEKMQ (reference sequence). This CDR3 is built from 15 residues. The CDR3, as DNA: TGTGCCAGCACCCCAAATAACAGGGCCCCCTACGAGCAGTACTTC. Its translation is CASTPNNRAPYEQYF.

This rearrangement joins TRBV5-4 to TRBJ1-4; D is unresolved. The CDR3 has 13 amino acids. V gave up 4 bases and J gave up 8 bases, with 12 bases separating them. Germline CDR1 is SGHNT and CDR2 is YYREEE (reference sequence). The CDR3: CASSAYGREKLFF. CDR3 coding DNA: TGTGCCAGCAGCGCGTACGGAAGGGAAAAACTGTTTTTT.

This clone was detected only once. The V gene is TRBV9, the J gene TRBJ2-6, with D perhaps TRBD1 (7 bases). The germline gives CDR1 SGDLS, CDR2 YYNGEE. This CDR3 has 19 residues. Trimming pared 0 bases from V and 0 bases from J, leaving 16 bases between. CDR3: CASSVAGATGYSGANVLTF. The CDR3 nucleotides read TGTGCCAGCAGCGTAGCGGGGGCGACAGGGTACTCTGGGGCCAACGTCCTGACTTTC.

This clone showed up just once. CDR3 residues: CASSLGLAGHNEQFF. CDR3 in DNA: TGTGCCAGCAGCTTGGGACTAGCGGGACACAATGAGCAGTTCTTC. This chain connects TRBV7-8 to TRBJ2-1; TRBD2 agrees at 13 bases. The CDR3 covers 15 residues. The V segment lost 3 bases and the J segment 5 bases; nucleotides outside the gene matches: 1. Germline CDR1 and CDR2: SGHVS and FQNEAQ.

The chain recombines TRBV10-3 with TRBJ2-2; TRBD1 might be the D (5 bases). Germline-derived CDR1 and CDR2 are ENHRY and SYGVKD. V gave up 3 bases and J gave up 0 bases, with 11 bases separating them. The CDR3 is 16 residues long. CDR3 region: CAISDQGFANTGELFF. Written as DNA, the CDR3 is TGTGCCATCAGTGACCAGGGATTTGCGAACACCGGGGAGCTGTTTTTT.